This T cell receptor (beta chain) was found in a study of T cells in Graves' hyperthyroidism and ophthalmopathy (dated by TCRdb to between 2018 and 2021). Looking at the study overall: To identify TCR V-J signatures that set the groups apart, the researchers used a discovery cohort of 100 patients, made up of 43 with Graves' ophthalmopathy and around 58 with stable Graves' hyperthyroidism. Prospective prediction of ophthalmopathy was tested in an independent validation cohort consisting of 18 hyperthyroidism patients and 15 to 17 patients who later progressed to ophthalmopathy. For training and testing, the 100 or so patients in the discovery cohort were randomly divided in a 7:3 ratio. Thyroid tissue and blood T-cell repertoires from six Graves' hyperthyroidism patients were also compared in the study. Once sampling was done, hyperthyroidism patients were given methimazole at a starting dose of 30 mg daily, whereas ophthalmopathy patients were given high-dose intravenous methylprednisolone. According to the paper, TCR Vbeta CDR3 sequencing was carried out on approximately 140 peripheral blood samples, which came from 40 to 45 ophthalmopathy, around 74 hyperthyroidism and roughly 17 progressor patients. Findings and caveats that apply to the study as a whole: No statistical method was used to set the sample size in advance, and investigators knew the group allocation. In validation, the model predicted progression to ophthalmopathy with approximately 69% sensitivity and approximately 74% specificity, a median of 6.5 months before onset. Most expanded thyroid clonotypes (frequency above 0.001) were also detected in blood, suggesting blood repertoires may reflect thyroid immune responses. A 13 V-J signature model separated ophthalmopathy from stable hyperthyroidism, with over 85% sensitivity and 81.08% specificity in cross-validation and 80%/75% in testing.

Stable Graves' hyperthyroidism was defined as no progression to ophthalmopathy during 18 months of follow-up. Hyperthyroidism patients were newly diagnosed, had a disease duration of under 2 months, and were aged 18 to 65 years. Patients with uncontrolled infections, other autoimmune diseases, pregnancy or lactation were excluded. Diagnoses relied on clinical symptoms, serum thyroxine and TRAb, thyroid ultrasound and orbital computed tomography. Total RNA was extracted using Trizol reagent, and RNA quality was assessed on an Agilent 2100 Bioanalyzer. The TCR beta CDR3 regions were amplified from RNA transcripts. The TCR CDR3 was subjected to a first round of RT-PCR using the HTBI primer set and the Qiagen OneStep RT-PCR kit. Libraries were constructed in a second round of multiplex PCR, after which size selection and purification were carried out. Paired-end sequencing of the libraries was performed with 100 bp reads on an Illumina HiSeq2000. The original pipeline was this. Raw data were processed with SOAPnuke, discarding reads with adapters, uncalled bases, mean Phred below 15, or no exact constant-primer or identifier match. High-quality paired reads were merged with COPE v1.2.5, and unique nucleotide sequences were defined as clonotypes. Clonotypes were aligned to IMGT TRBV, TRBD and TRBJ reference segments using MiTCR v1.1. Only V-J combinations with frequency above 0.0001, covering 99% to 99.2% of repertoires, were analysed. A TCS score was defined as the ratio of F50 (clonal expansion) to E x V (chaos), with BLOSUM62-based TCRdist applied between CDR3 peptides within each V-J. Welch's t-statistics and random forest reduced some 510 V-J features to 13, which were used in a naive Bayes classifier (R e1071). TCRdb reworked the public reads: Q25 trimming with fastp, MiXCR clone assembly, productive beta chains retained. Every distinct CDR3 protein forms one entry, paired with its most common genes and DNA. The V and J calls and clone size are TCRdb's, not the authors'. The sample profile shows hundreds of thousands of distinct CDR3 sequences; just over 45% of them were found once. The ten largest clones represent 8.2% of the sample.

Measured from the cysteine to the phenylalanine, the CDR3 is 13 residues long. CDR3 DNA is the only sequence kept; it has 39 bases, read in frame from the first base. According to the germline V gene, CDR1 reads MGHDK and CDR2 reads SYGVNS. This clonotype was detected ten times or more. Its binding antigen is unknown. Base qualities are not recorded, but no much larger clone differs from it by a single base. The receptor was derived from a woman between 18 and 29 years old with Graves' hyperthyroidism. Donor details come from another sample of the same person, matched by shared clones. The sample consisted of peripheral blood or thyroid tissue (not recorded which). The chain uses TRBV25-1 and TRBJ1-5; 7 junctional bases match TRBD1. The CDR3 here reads CARAGQRNQPQHF. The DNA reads TGTGCTAGAGCGGGACAGCGAAATCAGCCCCAGCATTTT.